This T cell receptor (beta chain) was sequenced for a study of Ad26.COV2.S vaccination and SARS-CoV-2 variants. Overall study context: The vaccine Ad26.COV2.S was put into the muscle once, or twice with 56 days between.

Some clones are missing from TCRdb's copy, which holds only in-frame ones; the method was immunoSEQ multiplex PCR. The table shows roughly 420,000 clones, with roughly 90% occurring only once. Looked up from germline, CDR1 is SGDLS and CDR2 is YYNGEE. This CDR3 has 15 residues. The V end was cut by 5 bases, the J end by 5 bases, with 18 bases between. Noted treatment: roughly 20 received Ad26.COV2.S at low or high dose, single or two shots; five or six received placebo; per-sample allocation not given. Samples were taken on day 63 after the first vaccine or placebo injection. Sequenced material: peripheral blood, taken in a trial of Ad26.COV2.S vaccine versus placebo. This receptor was taken from a person aged 18-65 years who received the Ad26.COV2.S COVID-19 vaccine or a placebo. The genes are TRBV9 and TRBJ2-3; perhaps D is TRBD1 or TRBD2 (5 bases each). The CDR3 sequence is CASSDSGTRVDTQYF. For the CDR3, the DNA is TGTGCCAGCAGTGATTCCGGGACGAGGGTAGATACGCAGTATTTT.